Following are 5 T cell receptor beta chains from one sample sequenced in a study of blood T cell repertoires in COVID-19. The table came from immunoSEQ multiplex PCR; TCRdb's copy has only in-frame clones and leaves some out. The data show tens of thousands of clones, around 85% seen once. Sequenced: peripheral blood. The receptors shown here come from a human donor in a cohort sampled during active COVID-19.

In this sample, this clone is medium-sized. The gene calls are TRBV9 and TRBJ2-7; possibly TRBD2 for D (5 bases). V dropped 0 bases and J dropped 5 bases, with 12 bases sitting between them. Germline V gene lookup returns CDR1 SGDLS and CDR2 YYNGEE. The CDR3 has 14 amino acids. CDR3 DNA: TGTGCCAGCAGCGTAGACGGACTCGCCGACGAGCAGTACTTC. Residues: CASSVDGLADEQYF.

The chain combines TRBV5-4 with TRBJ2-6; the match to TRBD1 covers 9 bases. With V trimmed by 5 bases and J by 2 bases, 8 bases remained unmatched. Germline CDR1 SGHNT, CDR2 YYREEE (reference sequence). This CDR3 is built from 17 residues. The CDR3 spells CASSSGTGRAGANVLTF. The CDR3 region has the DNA TGTGCCAGCAGTTCGGGGACAGGGAGAGCTGGGGCCAACGTCCTGACTTTC.

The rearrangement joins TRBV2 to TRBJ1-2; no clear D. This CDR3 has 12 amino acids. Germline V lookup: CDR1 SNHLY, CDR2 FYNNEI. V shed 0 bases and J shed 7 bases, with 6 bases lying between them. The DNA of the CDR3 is TGTGCCAGCAGTGAAGCAGGGAGTGGCTACACCTTC. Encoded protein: CASSEAGSGYTF.

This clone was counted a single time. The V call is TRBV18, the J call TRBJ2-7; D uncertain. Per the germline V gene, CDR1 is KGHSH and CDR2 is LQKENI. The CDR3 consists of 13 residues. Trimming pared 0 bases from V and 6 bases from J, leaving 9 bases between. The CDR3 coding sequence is TGTGCCAGCTCACCACCGAGCCAGGTCGAGCAGTACTTC. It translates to CASSPPSQVEQYF. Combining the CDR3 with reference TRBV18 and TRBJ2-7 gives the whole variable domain NAGVMQNPRHLVRRRGQEARLRCSPMKGHSHVYWYRQLPEEGLKFMVYLQKENIIDESGMPKERFSAEFPKEGPSILRIQQVVRGDSAAYFCASSPPSQVEQYFGPGTRLTVT.

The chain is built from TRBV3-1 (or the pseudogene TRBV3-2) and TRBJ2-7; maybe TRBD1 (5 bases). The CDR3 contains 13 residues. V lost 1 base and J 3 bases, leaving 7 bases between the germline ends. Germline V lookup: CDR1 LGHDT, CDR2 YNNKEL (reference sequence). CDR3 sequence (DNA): TGTGCCAGCAGCCAAGGGCAGGGCTACGAGCAGTACTTC. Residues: CASSQGQGYEQYF.